The clone carrying this T cell receptor (beta chain) was observed a handful of times. Time point in this sample: blood at routine non-recurrence follow-up after resection. Whole RNA, which was extracted from tumor, nontumor lung tissue or frozen PBMC, was sequenced without any cell sorting. Individually, TCR cDNA molecules were each labelled with a unique molecular identifier. TCRdb re-called the 5' RACE reads with MiXCR, one entry per CDR3 protein. The sample includes around 110,000 distinct CDR3 sequences, less than 15% of them seen just once. This entry belongs to a study of spatial heterogeneity in lung cancer. At the level of the study: Sequencing consistently turned up more beta-chain sequences than alpha-chain sequences.

The clonotype comes from a male donor with early-stage non-small cell lung cancer. The source was PBMCs, collected at follow-up.

The CDR3 DNA is TGTGCCAGCAGTTACGTCACAGGGGGGGGTCAGCCCCAGCATTTT. Amino acid sequence: CASSYVTGGGQPQHF. The rearrangement joins TRBV6-6 to TRBJ1-5; TRBD1 matches 8 bases. From germline, CDR1 is MNHNY and CDR2 SVGAGI (reference sequence). Trimming removed 2 bases from V and 6 bases from J; junction bases left unmatched: 6. The CDR3 has 15 residues.